The 18 T cell receptor beta chains given below trace back to one sample, sequenced in a study of T-cell memory formation after mild COVID-19. Using its own MiXCR run on the 5' RACE reads, TCRdb lists one record per CDR3 protein. The sample records fewer than 650,000 distinct CDR3 sequences, 20% to 25% being singletons. Sequencing used PBMCs or a T cell subset sorted from them (not recorded which). The source of these receptors is an adult woman who had mild COVID-19 (a few samples of this study predate the infection). Cell type and time point are not known.

This CDR3 is CASSPSGGGSSGNTIYF. DNA of the CDR3: TGTGCCAGCTCACCAAGCGGTGGGGGCAGCTCTGGAAACACCATATATTTT. The chain recombines TRBV18 with TRBJ1-3, with D possibly being TRBD1 (6 bases). There are 17 residues in the CDR3. The V gene's germline CDR1 is KGHSH and CDR2 LQKENI. V gave up 2 bases and J gave up 0 bases, with 14 bases separating them. The full variable domain, its missing parts supplied by reference TRBV18 and TRBJ1-3, is NAGVMQNPRHLVRRRGQEARLRCSPMKGHSHVYWYRQLPEEGLKFMVYLQKENIIDESGMPKERFSAEFPKEGPSILRIQQVVRGDSAAYFCASSPSGGGSSGNTIYFGEGSWLTVV.

V usage is TRBV7-2 and J usage is TRBJ2-6, with D unclear. Looked up from germline, CDR1 is SGHTA and CDR2 is FQGNSA. V was shortened by 1 base and J by 0 bases, with 7 bases between the two germline ends. This CDR3 is built from 16 residues. CDR3 in DNA: TGTGCCAGCAGCTTAGTCCCCCTCTCTGGGGCCAACGTCCTGACTTTC. Protein: CASSLVPLSGANVLTF.

This chain links TRBV12-5 with TRBJ1-6, with D perhaps TRBD1 (5 bases). The V end was cut by 6 bases, the J end by 6 bases, with 12 bases between. The CDR3 has 14 residues. The V gene's germline CDR1 is LGHNT and CDR2 FRNRAP. The CDR3 loop reads CASGWGTVNSPLHF. In nucleotides, the CDR3 is TGTGCTAGTGGATGGGGGACGGTTAATTCACCCCTCCACTTT.

V gene TRBV19 combines with J gene TRBJ1-1, with 8 bases that match TRBD1. The germline V gene has CDR1 LNHDA and CDR2 SQIVND (reference sequence). The J segment lost 7 bases and the V segment lost 2 bases, leaving 3 bases of the junction unmatched. The CDR3 has 13 amino acids. CDR3 DNA: TGTGCCAGTAGTATACAGGGGGCGGGTGAAGCTTTCTTT. Its protein product is CASSIQGAGEAFF.

The chain is built from TRBV6-6 and TRBJ1-2, with D unclear. The CDR3 sequence is 15 residues long. Germline V gives CDR1 MNHNY, CDR2 SVGAGI (reference sequence). Trimming took 4 bases from V and 4 from J, leaving 16 bases between them. The CDR3 DNA reads TGTGCCAGCAGTTCCGCCGCCGGGCCCCTCTATGGCTACACCTTC. This gives the protein CASSSAAGPLYGYTF.

This clonotype was seen only a few times. The rearrangement links TRBV4-2 to TRBJ2-2, with 10 bases aligning to TRBD1. From germline, CDR1 is LGHNA and CDR2 YNFKEQ. The ends lost 3 bases at V and 0 bases at J; junction bases unmatched: 13. The CDR3 is 20 amino acids. In DNA, the CDR3 is TGTGCCAGCAGCCAGCAATTTACGGGACAGGGGTATTCGAACACCGGGGAGCTGTTTTTT. Its protein is CASSQQFTGQGYSNTGELFF.

This clonotype was seen only a few times. This rearrangement joins TRBV9 to TRBJ2-3; D ambiguous. V was cut by 0 bases and J by 4 bases, with 3 bases left in between. The CDR3 is 12 residues long. Germline lookup yields CDR1 SGDLS and CDR2 YYNGEE. The CDR3 bases are TGTGCCAGCAGCGTAGATGCAGATACGCAGTATTTT. Protein sequence: CASSVDADTQYF.

This sequence joins TRBV2 and TRBJ2-7; D is perhaps TRBD1 (6 bases). This CDR3 comprises 15 residues. V gave up 8 bases and J gave up 4 bases, with 21 bases separating them. The V gene's germline CDR1 is SNHLY and CDR2 FYNNEI. CDR3 protein: CASGRIGTLLYEQYF. CDR3 nucleotides: TGTGCCAGCGGCCGCATCGGGACACTTCTTTACGAGCAGTACTTC.

This clonotype has ten or more counts. The chain joins TRBV24-1 to TRBJ1-2; 7 bases line up with TRBD1. The CDR3 consists of 14 residues. Germline V CDR1 and CDR2: KGHDR, SFDVKD. V lost 5 bases and J lost 4; bases outside the gene matches: 6. CDR3 protein: CATSASGQIYGYTF. Written as DNA, the CDR3 is TGTGCCACCAGTGCCTCGGGACAGATCTATGGCTACACCTTC.

Ten or more counts support this clonotype. A much more abundant neighbour one base away suggests this may be a read error. This sequence joins TRBV27 and TRBJ2-7; the match to TRBD2 covers 7 bases. J lost 2 bases, V lost 6 bases, and 10 bases had no gene match. In germline, CDR1 is MNHEY, CDR2 SMNVEV (reference sequence). This CDR3 spans 15 amino acids. The CDR3 is CASSHWGGTPYEQYF. In nucleotides, the CDR3 is TGTGCCAGCAGCCACTGGGGGGGTACGCCCTACGAGCAGTACTTC.

The CDR3 nucleotides read TGTGCCAGCAGCTTCGGGGACAGTTTTTCTTACGAGCAGTACTTC. It translates to CASSFGDSFSYEQYF. This chain joins TRBV5-6 and TRBJ2-7, with 7 bases aligning to TRBD1. Trimming took 2 bases from V and 4 from J; bases not matched to a gene: 9. The CDR3 length is 15 residues. CDR1 SGHDT and CDR2 YYEEEE come from the germline V gene.

The V and J genes are TRBV5-1 and TRBJ2-7, with D unresolved. CDR3 length equals 13 residues. Trimming stripped 3 bases from V and 0 bases from J, with 7 bases between. Germline V gene sequence: CDR1 SGHRS, CDR2 YFSETQ. CDR3 DNA sequence: TGCGCCAGCAGCTACGGACCCTCCTACGAGCAGTACTTC. It specifies CASSYGPSYEQYF.

CDR3 amino acids: CASSRMWGADGYTF. In nucleotides, the CDR3 is TGTGCCAGCAGTCGTATGTGGGGGGCGGATGGCTACACCTTC. The V gene is TRBV12-3 or TRBV12-4, the J gene TRBJ1-2, with a possible D match to TRBD1 (6 bases). V shed 5 bases and J shed 6 bases, with 16 bases lying between them. This CDR3 comprises 14 residues.

A few counts support this clonotype. The V and J genes are TRBV6-1 and TRBJ2-1; 7 bases align to TRBD2. Germline values: CDR1 MNHNS, CDR2 SASEGT. The CDR3 spans 15 residues. J was trimmed by 4 bases and V by 10 bases; bases with no gene match: 13. DNA for the CDR3: TGTGCCATTCTTAAGTTGGCTAGCGGATACAATGAGCAGTTCTTC. This translates into CAILKLASGYNEQFF.

The CDR3 loop is CASSKLGQGNYGYTF. CDR3 coding DNA: TGTGCCAGTAGTAAACTGGGACAGGGGAACTATGGCTACACCTTC. This sequence joins TRBV19 and TRBJ1-2; TRBD1 agrees at 10 bases. The V segment lost 4 bases and the J segment 2 bases; nucleotides outside the gene matches: 4. The CDR3 covers 15 residues. Germline CDR1 and CDR2: LNHDA and SQIVND (reference sequence).

This clonotype was detected a few times. This chain links TRBV3-1 with TRBJ2-7; 7 nucleotides align to TRBD1. CDR1 and CDR2 (germline): LGHDT, YNNKEL (reference sequence). J gave up 7 bases and V 1 base, and 16 bases lay outside the gene matches. The length of the CDR3 is 17 residues. The CDR3 DNA reads TGTGCCAGCAGCCAAGGGGACAGCCTTATCCTCGGGAATGAGCAGTACTTC. Amino acid sequence: CASSQGDSLILGNEQYF.

V gene TRBV18 combines with J gene TRBJ2-5; 10 bases match TRBD2. The CDR3 contains 17 residues. Germline assignment: CDR1 KGHSH and CDR2 LQKENI. After removal of 3 bases from V and 3 bases from J, the junction contained 10 bases not matched to a gene. The CDR3 region has the DNA TGTGCCAGCTCACCCTCAGCGGGGGGGCGAAATAAAGAGACCCAGTACTTC. It yields the protein CASSPSAGGRNKETQYF.

This clonotype was seen a few times. The chain has TRBV7-3 and TRBJ2-1, with 13 bases lining up with TRBD2. The V gene end was trimmed by 1 base and the J gene end by 0 bases; junction bases not matched to a gene: 9. This CDR3 has 20 amino acids. The germline V gene encodes CDR1 SGHTA and CDR2 FQGTGA. DNA for the CDR3: TGTGCCAGCAGCTTAAGGGAGACTAGCGGGAGGTCTAGCTCCTACAATGAGCAGTTCTTC. Its translation: CASSLRETSGRSSSYNEQFF. Full variable domain (remainder filled in from reference TRBV7-3 and TRBJ2-1): GAGVSQTPSNKVTEKGKYVELRCDPISGHTALYWYRQSLGQGPEFLIYFQGTGAADDSGLPNDRFFAVRPEGSVSTLKIQRTERGDSAVYLCASSLRETSGRSSSYNEQFFGPGTRLTVL.